The 32 T cell receptor beta chains presented below share a single source sample, sequenced in a study of blood T cell repertoires in COVID-19. Clones were sequenced by immunoSEQ multiplex PCR, and TCRdb holds only the in-frame ones, with some missing. This sample has 95,000 to 120,000 clones; more than 80% occur once, and the top ten carry roughly 4.4%. Sequences were obtained from peripheral blood. The receptors were gathered from a woman between 50 and 59 years old with acute or convalescent COVID-19.

The rearrangement links TRBV28 to TRBJ2-3; TRBD1 matches at 8 bases. Losses at the gene ends were 5 bases for V and 6 bases for J; bases not matched to a gene: 13. The length of the CDR3 is 16 residues. Germline V gives CDR1 MDHEN, CDR2 SYDVKM. This CDR3 reads CASSPTGAHTGDTQYF. CDR3 DNA: TGTGCCAGCAGTCCGACAGGGGCCCACACAGGGGATACGCAGTATTTT. Using reference TRBV28 and TRBJ2-3 for the parts outside the CDR3, the full variable domain is DVKVTQSSRYLVKRTGEKVFLECVQDMDHENMFWYRQDPGLGLRLIYFSYDVKMKEKGDIPEGYSVSREKKERFSLILESASTNQTSMYLCASSPTGAHTGDTQYFGPGTRLTVL.

The chain carries TRBV4-3 and TRBJ1-2, with a weak D call TRBD1 (5 bases). From germline, CDR1 is LGHNA and CDR2 YSLEER. Deletions cut 3 bases from V and 8 bases from J, with 22 bases between. The CDR3 spans 16 residues. The CDR3 loop is CASSHTRTGTLHGYTF. The CDR3 bases are TGCGCCAGCAGCCATACGAGAACCGGGACTCTCCACGGCTACACCTTC.

J is TRBJ2-3 and V is TRBV25-1; TRBD1 agrees at 9 bases. The length of the CDR3 is 13 residues. V gave up 6 bases and J gave up 4 bases; unmatched junction bases: 2. CDR1 MGHDK and CDR2 SYGVNS come from the germline V gene. As DNA, the CDR3 is TGTGCCAGCAGCAGACAGGGGGCAGATACGCAGTATTTT. Its protein is CASSRQGADTQYF.

This chain links TRBV6-2 or TRBV6-3 with TRBJ2-1; D remains ambiguous. This CDR3 has 13 amino acids. Germline values: CDR1 MNHEY, CDR2 SVGEGT. V lost 6 bases, J lost 7 bases, and 13 bases lay in between. CDR3 in amino acids: CASSLQPDNEQFF. The CDR3 DNA follows: TGTGCCAGCAGCCTACAGCCGGATAATGAGCAGTTCTTC.

V usage is TRBV10-3 and J usage is TRBJ2-7, with 9 bases lining up with TRBD1. V dropped 11 bases and J dropped 7; count of bases not matched to a gene: 6. CDR1 is ENHRY and CDR2 is SYGVKD in the germline V gene. This CDR3 has 11 amino acids. CDR3 nucleotides: TGTGCCGCGGGGACAGGGCTTGAGCAGTACTTC. It codes for CAAGTGLEQYF.

The gene calls are TRBV6-5 and TRBJ1-5; maybe TRBD1 (6 bases). The CDR3 extends over 15 amino acids. The V and J ends lost 5 bases and 1 base respectively, with 12 bases between them. Germline lookup yields CDR1 MNHEY and CDR2 SVGAGI. The CDR3 reads CASSRQAGSNQPQHF. The CDR3 DNA reads TGTGCCAGCAGTCGACAGGCCGGAAGCAATCAGCCCCAGCATTTT.

This clone was recorded a few times. The DNA of the CDR3 is TGCAGCGTTAGGGGGCAGGGACTCACTGAAGCTTTCTTT. Translating it yields CSVRGQGLTEAFF. The genes are TRBV29-1 and TRBJ1-1, with 7 bases aligning to TRBD1. CDR1 is SQVTM, CDR2 ANQGSEA, per germline. This CDR3 spans 13 amino acids. The trim removed 5 bases at V and 4 bases at J, leaving 7 bases unmatched.

The chain carries TRBV9 and TRBJ1-4; D may be TRBD1 (6 bases). Germline loops: CDR1 SGDLS, CDR2 YYNGEE. V lost 2 bases to trimming and J lost 8 bases, with 13 bases between them. The CDR3 is 14 amino acids. The CDR3 loop reads CASSVEQGNEKLFF. The CDR3 DNA is TGTGCCAGCAGCGTCGAACAGGGTAACGAAAAACTGTTTTTT.

V gene TRBV20-1 combines with J gene TRBJ2-7; possibly TRBD1 for D (6 bases). The CDR3 loop spans 11 amino acids. Per germline, CDR1 DFQATT and CDR2 SNEGSKA (reference sequence). Deletions cut 5 bases from V and 6 bases from J, with 11 bases between. In DNA, the CDR3 is TGCAGTGCTGGTACAGGGACCGAGCAGTACTTC. Residues: CSAGTGTEQYF.

The rearrangement links TRBV5-1 to TRBJ1-6, with D possibly matching TRBD1 (6 bases). The CDR3 has 16 amino acids. The V gene's germline CDR1 is SGHRS and CDR2 YFSETQ. Trimming removed 0 bases at V and 2 bases at J, with 9 bases between. The CDR3: CASSLGAGAYNSPLHF. In nucleotides, the CDR3 is TGCGCCAGCAGCTTGGGGGCAGGGGCCTATAATTCACCCCTCCACTTT.

The chain uses TRBV9 and TRBJ2-6; D gene unclear. The germline CDR1 and CDR2 sequences are SGDLS and YYNGEE. The CDR3 consists of 15 residues. Trimming shortened V by 7 bases and J by 0 bases, and 11 bases separated the two germline ends. The CDR3 nucleotides are TGTGCCAGCTCATTACCCAGCTCTGGGGCCAACGTCCTGACTTTC. This encodes CASSLPSSGANVLTF.

This sequence joins TRBV19 and TRBJ1-5; tentatively, D is TRBD1 (6 bases). This CDR3 region has 16 residues. Germline loops: CDR1 LNHDA, CDR2 SQIVND (reference sequence). V shed 1 base and J shed 6 bases, with 16 bases lying between them. In DNA, the CDR3 is TGTGCCAGTAGTATAGCCGGGACAAGGGTTCGTCAGCCCCAGCATTTT. It codes for CASSIAGTRVRQPQHF.

By share of the sample, this clone is medium-sized (0.01 to 0.1%). The chain carries TRBV27 and TRBJ2-2, with 10 bases that match TRBD1. The germline CDR1 and CDR2 sequences are MNHEY and SMNVEV (reference sequence). Trimming cost V 6 bases and J 5 bases; bases outside gene matches: 9. This CDR3 has 16 amino acids. The DNA of the CDR3 is TGTGCCAGCAGCCCTTTAGACAGGGGGCGGACCGGGGAGCTGTTTTTT. Protein product: CASSPLDRGRTGELFF.

V usage is TRBV19 and J usage is TRBJ1-2, with D unresolved. The germline CDR1 and CDR2 sequences are LNHDA and SQIVND (reference sequence). Deletions cut 3 bases from V and 2 bases from J, with 7 bases between. This CDR3 is 13 amino acids long. The CDR3 sequence: CASSIPGNYGYTF. CDR3 in DNA: TGTGCCAGTAGTATCCCGGGAAACTATGGCTACACCTTC. The full variable domain, completed using reference TRBV19 and TRBJ1-2, is DGGITQSPKYLFRKEGQNVTLSCEQNLNHDAMYWYRQDPGQGLRLIYYSQIVNDFQKGDIAEGYSVSREKKESFPLTVTSAQKNPTAFYLCASSIPGNYGYTFGSGTRLTVV.

The rearrangement uses TRBV25-1 and TRBJ2-1; 8 bases fit TRBD1. Germline V gene sequence: CDR1 MGHDK, CDR2 SYGVNS. J gave up 10 bases and V 4 bases, and 0 bases lay outside the gene matches. The CDR3 sequence is 11 residues long. DNA of the CDR3: TGTGCCAGCAGTGCAGGGGGCGAGCAGTTCTTC. Translating it yields CASSAGGEQFF.

This clone has more than one count but fewer than ten. The chain combines TRBV9 with TRBJ1-1; D not resolved. V was pared by 4 bases and J by 1 base, with 14 bases between. The CDR3 sequence is 15 residues long. In germline, CDR1 is SGDLS, CDR2 YYNGEE. The CDR3, as DNA: TGTGCCAGCAGCCCCGACACCAGCAGGAACACTGAAGCTTTCTTT. It translates to CASSPDTSRNTEAFF.

This rearrangement joins TRBV20-1 to TRBJ2-1; 8 positions agree with TRBD1. CDR3 length: 14 amino acids. Germline assignment: CDR1 DFQATT and CDR2 SNEGSKA (reference sequence). V lost 3 bases, J lost 4 bases, and 5 bases stayed unmatched. The CDR3 DNA sequence: TGCAGTGCTAGTCGGACAGGGCGTTACAATGAGCAGTTCTTC. Its translation is CSASRTGRYNEQFF.

The chain employs TRBV12-3 or TRBV12-4 and TRBJ1-2, with D hard to call. The ends were cut back, 1 base at V and 6 bases at J, with 9 bases in the middle. CDR3 length equals 13 residues. CDR3 sequence: CASSLGTADGYTF. CDR3 DNA: TGTGCCAGCAGTTTAGGAACAGCAGATGGCTACACCTTC.

To note about this clone: The sample contains more than one DNA sequence encoding this CDR3. V gene TRBV7-9 combines with J gene TRBJ2-7, with D possibly matching TRBD1 (5 bases). CDR3 size: 12 residues. The V gene's germline CDR1 is SEHNR and CDR2 FQNEAQ (reference sequence). The ends were cut back, 5 bases at V and 4 bases at J, with 9 bases in the middle. The CDR3, as DNA: TGTGCCAGCAGCCTTCAGGGATACGAGCAGTACTTC. This sequence encodes CASSLQGYEQYF.

CDR3 protein: CAWKSGGSYNEQFF. In DNA form, the CDR3 reads TGTGCCTGGAAAAGCGGAGGCTCCTACAATGAGCAGTTCTTC. This sequence joins TRBV30 and TRBJ2-1; tentatively, D is TRBD2 (5 bases). The CDR3 is made up of 14 amino acids. Trimming shortened V by 4 bases and J by 0 bases, and 10 bases separated the two germline ends. Germline V gives CDR1 GTSNPN, CDR2 SVGIG (reference sequence). The full variable domain, rest sourced from reference TRBV30 and TRBJ2-1, is SQTIHQWPATLVQPVGSPLSLECTVEGTSNPNLYWYRQAAGRGLQLLFYSVGIGQISSEVPQNLSASRPQDRQFILSSKKLLLSDSGFYLCAWKSGGSYNEQFFGPGTRLTVL.

The chain carries TRBV6-5 and TRBJ2-3; 9 bases match TRBD2. The CDR3 totals 15 residues. V was clipped by 6 bases and J by 5 bases; unmatched bases: 9. The germline V gene encodes CDR1 MNHEY and CDR2 SVGAGI. CDR3 residues: CASRISGSGEDTQYF. The DNA for the CDR3 is TGTGCCAGCAGAATTAGCGGGAGCGGGGAAGATACGCAGTATTTT.

The genes are TRBV6-1 and TRBJ1-5; D ambiguous. Germline assignment: CDR1 MNHNS and CDR2 SASEGT. V was trimmed by 3 bases and J by 5 bases, leaving 14 bases between them. The CDR3 has 15 residues. The CDR3: CASSEEGFIDQPQHF. As DNA, the CDR3 is TGTGCCAGCAGTGAGGAGGGATTTATCGATCAGCCCCAGCATTTT.

The J gene is TRBJ1-3, the V gene TRBV15, with 8 bases lining up with TRBD1. The germline V gene has CDR1 LNHNV and CDR2 YYDKDF (reference sequence). This CDR3 is 17 amino acids long. After removal of 1 base from V and 6 bases from J, the junction contained 11 bases not matched to a gene. The CDR3 coding sequence is TGTGCCACCAGCAGAGGGGTAGGACAGGGCTTTGAAAACACCATATATTTT. This encodes CATSRGVGQGFENTIYF. The full variable domain, completed using reference TRBV15 and TRBJ1-3, is DAMVIQNPRYQVTQFGKPVTLSCSQTLNHNVMYWYQQKSSQAPKLLFHYYDKDFNNEADTPDNFQSRRPNTSFCFLDIRSPGLGDTAMYLCATSRGVGQGFENTIYFGEGSWLTVV.

This clone has just one count. The chain links TRBV7-3 to TRBJ1-1, with TRBD1 as a possible D gene (5 bases). This CDR3 has 18 amino acids. V gave up 5 bases and J gave up 1 base, with 23 bases separating them. CDR1 and CDR2 (germline): SGHTA, FQGTGA. The CDR3, as DNA: TGTGCCAGCAGCCTTGGGGCCCTTGGTTGGGAAAAGAACACTGAAGCTTTCTTT. It yields the protein CASSLGALGWEKNTEAFF. Full variable domain (outside the CDR3, taken from reference TRBV7-3 and TRBJ1-1): GAGVSQTPSNKVTEKGKYVELRCDPISGHTALYWYRQSLGQGPEFLIYFQGTGAADDSGLPNDRFFAVRPEGSVSTLKIQRTERGDSAVYLCASSLGALGWEKNTEAFFGQGTRLTVV.

V and J are TRBV7-2 and TRBJ1-2, with a tentative D call TRBD1 (5 bases). The V and J ends lost 2 bases and 5 bases respectively, with 12 bases between them. This CDR3 has 14 amino acids. Germline CDR1 and CDR2: SGHTA and FQGNSA. The CDR3 coding sequence is TGTGCCAGCAGCTTATTTACGACAGTTTATGGCTACACCTTC. Its translation is CASSLFTTVYGYTF.

This rearrangement joins TRBV5-1 to TRBJ2-2; 7 nucleotides match TRBD1. Germline loops: CDR1 SGHRS, CDR2 YFSETQ. J was trimmed by 0 bases and V by 1 base; bases with no gene match: 3. The CDR3 extends over 16 amino acids. CDR3 amino acids: CASSLTGQPNTGELFF. DNA for the CDR3: TGCGCCAGCAGCTTGACGGGACAGCCGAACACCGGGGAGCTGTTTTTT.

CDR3 sequence: CAWSGTGGYYEQYF. The CDR3 DNA reads as TGTGCCTGGAGTGGGACAGGGGGATACTACGAGCAGTACTTC. The chain links TRBV30 to TRBJ2-7; 10 bases map to TRBD1. The junction had 3 bases not matched to a gene; V was cut back by 1 base and J by 3 bases. Germline values: CDR1 GTSNPN, CDR2 SVGIG (reference sequence). The CDR3 has 14 residues.

The CDR3 reads CASSSLGQGGTEAFF. The DNA for the CDR3 is TGCGCCAGCAGTTCACTTGGACAGGGTGGGACTGAAGCTTTCTTT. The chain uses TRBV5-1 and TRBJ1-1; 8 positions match TRBD1. This CDR3 contains 15 residues. The ends lost 5 bases at V and 5 bases at J; junction bases unmatched: 11. In germline, CDR1 is SGHRS, CDR2 YFSETQ.

This chain uses TRBV2 with TRBJ1-2, with a possible D match to TRBD1 (6 bases). This CDR3 is 13 amino acids long. V lost 6 bases and J 6 bases, leaving 14 bases between the germline ends. CDR1 is SNHLY, CDR2 FYNNEI, per germline. CDR3 bases: TGTGCCAGCAGGAGAACACAGGGAGATGGCTACACCTTC. The encoded protein is CASRRTQGDGYTF.

The CDR3 loop is CASSPPLGTAYNSPLHF. In DNA form, the CDR3 reads TGTGCCAGCAGCCCGCCCCTTGGGACAGCCTATAATTCACCCCTCCACTTT. The chain employs TRBV11-2 and TRBJ1-6; 7 bases are shared with TRBD1. Trimming removed 5 bases from V and 2 bases from J; junction bases left unmatched: 9. Per germline, CDR1 SGHAT and CDR2 FQNNGV. CDR3 length equals 17 residues. The full variable domain, its missing parts supplied by reference TRBV11-2 and TRBJ1-6, is EAGVAQSPRYKIIEKRQSVAFWCNPISGHATLYWYQQILGQGPKLLIQFQNNGVVDDSQLPKDRFSAERLKGVDSTLKIQPAKLEDSAVYLCASSPPLGTAYNSPLHFGNGTRLTVT.

The V call is TRBV19, the J call TRBJ2-5, with a weak D call TRBD1 (6 bases). V was clipped by 6 bases and J by 5 bases, with 19 bases between them. The CDR3 consists of 15 residues. Germline lookup yields CDR1 LNHDA and CDR2 SQIVND (reference sequence). CDR3 loop: CASRIRGPYGETQYF. The CDR3 nucleotides are TGTGCCAGTAGGATCAGGGGCCCGTACGGGGAGACCCAGTACTTC.

The chain combines TRBV4-1 with TRBJ2-5; a possible D gene is TRBD2 (5 bases). Trimming stripped 0 bases from V and 5 bases from J, with 10 bases between. This CDR3 has 14 amino acids. Germline V gene sequence: CDR1 MGHRA, CDR2 YSYEKL. The CDR3 reads CASSQEGRGETQYF. CDR3 coding DNA: TGCGCCAGCAGCCAAGAGGGAAGAGGGGAGACCCAGTACTTC.